This TCR beta chain comes out of a study of T-cell reconstitution after alpha-beta-depleted transplantation in children. In its sample, this clonotype was seen a few times. The antigen remains unidentified. Trimming stripped 5 bases from V and 0 bases from J, with 11 bases between. This CDR3 contains 14 residues. Looked up from germline, CDR1 is SGHTA and CDR2 is FQGTGA. Study-wide findings and caveats: One year after transplant, T-cell counts and diversity came mostly from newly produced T cells. Some patients' high day-60 TCRbeta diversity was attributed to recipient cells surviving conditioning. Expanded graft clones, several hundred of them, were reportedly the source of alpha-beta T cells about two months after transplant.

The library targeted TCRbeta and was prepared with unique molecular identifiers. Using its own MiXCR run on the PCR reads, TCRdb lists one record per CDR3 protein. In the table there are fewer than 350,000 distinct CDR3 sequences, around 7.3% of which are singletons. The sequencing here drew on peripheral blood, taken 360 days after TCRalphabeta/CD19-depleted stem cell transplant. This receptor was taken from a female patient aged 2-9 years who had a stem cell transplant for Fanconi anemia, so the T cells may come from the graft donor. The gene calls are TRBV7-3 and TRBJ2-7; no firm D call. CDR3 in amino acids: CASSAGPSSYEQYF. The CDR3 bases are TGTGCCAGCAGCGCCGGACCTAGCTCCTACGAGCAGTACTTC.